This TCR beta chain is drawn from a study of blood T cell repertoires in COVID-19. Whole-study context: The United States, Italy and Spain supplied acute and convalescent COVID-19 samples.

Study processing details: Counts of nucleated cells, estimated from reference gene primer amplification, were obtained. Data came from immunoSEQ multiplex PCR; TCRdb stores just in-frame clones and leaves some out. V, J and clone size derive from that table, while D and trimming were established from the DNA sequence. The sample lists about 240,000 clones, around 90% occurring once. Deletions cut 2 bases from V and 5 bases from J, with 10 bases between. The CDR3 runs to 13 residues. The specimen sequenced was peripheral blood. This chain links TRBV12-3 or TRBV12-4 with TRBJ2-7; D is possibly TRBD2 (6 bases). The TCR sequence derives from a woman aged 30 to 39 with acute or convalescent COVID-19. The CDR3 bases are TGTGCCAGCAGTTTAACGGGAGCGCACGAGCAGTACTTC. Translating gives CASSLTGAHEQYF.